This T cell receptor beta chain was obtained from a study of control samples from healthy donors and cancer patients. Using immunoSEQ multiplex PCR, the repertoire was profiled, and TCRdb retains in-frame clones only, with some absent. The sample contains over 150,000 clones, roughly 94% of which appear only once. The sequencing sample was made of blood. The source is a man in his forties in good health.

This CDR3 reads CASSVEGAKNTEAFF. The CDR3, as DNA: TGTGCCAGCAGCGTAGAGGGGGCCAAGAACACTGAAGCTTTCTTT. The genes are TRBV9 and TRBJ1-1, with 7 bases lining up with TRBD1. Germline CDR1 reads SGDLS; CDR2 reads YYNGEE. This CDR3 has 15 residues. V gave up 0 bases and J gave up 1 base; unmatched junction bases: 3. The full variable domain, with the rest looked up from reference TRBV9 and TRBJ1-1, is DSGVTQTPKHLITATGQRVTLRCSPRSGDLSVYWYQQSLDQGLQFLIQYYNGEERAKGNILERFSAQQFPDLHSELNLSSLELGDSALYFCASSVEGAKNTEAFFGQGTRLTVV.